This T cell receptor (beta chain) stems from a study of blood T cell repertoires in COVID-19. In the study overall: PBMCs, B-cell-depleted T cells, or T cells were the source of the cDNA or gDNA that made up the material.

In the study's own analysis: Counts of nucleated cells, estimated from reference gene primer amplification, were obtained. Assay used: immunoSEQ multiplex PCR; TCRdb lists only in-frame clones, some missing. V, J and clone size derive from that table, while D and trimming were established from the DNA sequence. The data hold about 82,000 clones, with around four fifths observed a single time. The V gene's germline CDR1 is LNHDA and CDR2 SQIVND (reference sequence). There are 15 residues in the CDR3. The V end lost 4 bases, the J end lost 1 base, and 13 bases lay between the germline ends. The chain links TRBV19 to TRBJ1-1; D is ambiguous. The sequence came from a man older than 75 with active or convalescent COVID-19. Material for sequencing was peripheral blood. The CDR3, as DNA: TGTGCCAGTAGTACCCCTAGGCGGGGGAACACTGAAGCTTTCTTT. Amino acid sequence: CASSTPRRGNTEAFF.